This T cell receptor (beta chain) was sequenced in a study of spatial heterogeneity in lung cancer. Study context: Among detected sequences, beta-chain ones consistently exceeded alpha-chain ones in number.

The V and J ends lost 1 base and 0 bases, in that order; junction bases with no gene match: 6. The CDR3 spans 17 residues. Germline V gene lookup returns CDR1 SGHRS and CDR2 YFSETQ. This clonotype appeared many times. As for time point: sample taken at primary tumor resection. Tumor, nontumor lung or frozen PBMC supplied whole RNA that was sequenced unsorted. Each TCR cDNA molecule carried a unique molecular identifier. TCRdb reprocessed the 5' RACE reads via MiXCR and lists one record per CDR3 protein. In the table there are roughly 70,000 distinct CDR3 sequences, about 14% of which are singletons. The sequencing used PBMCs, collected at surgery. This receptor was taken from a male donor with early-stage non-small cell lung cancer. The rearrangement links TRBV5-1 to TRBJ2-1; 8 bases are a match to TRBD2. As DNA, the CDR3 is TGCGCCAGCAGCTTGAGGACTAGCCGAAACTCCTACAATGAGCAGTTCTTC. Translated, it gives CASSLRTSRNSYNEQFF.